These T cell receptor beta chains were read from a single sample in a study of response to subunit inactivated influenza vaccine. TCRdb redid the calling of the RT-PCR reads with MiXCR, one entry per CDR3 protein. This sample has over 400,000 distinct CDR3 sequences, with approximately 11% found just once. The sequencing here drew on PBMCs from blood, taken roughly 6 weeks after vaccination. Every receptor here comes from a man aged 50-59 years who received an inactivated influenza vaccine. Both conserved end residues are part of each CDR3. The D gene is left open where the match is weak. The listing skips clone size in some rows; elsewhere it reads once, few, many or a size class.

V	size	J	D	DNA	CDR3
TRBV29-1	many	TRBJ1-1	TRBD1	TGCAGCGTTGTAAACCTTCGGACAGGGGACCTGCTGAACACTGAAGCTTTCTTT	CSVVNLRTGDLLNTEAFF
TRBV12-3/TRBV12-4	few	TRBJ1-3	TRBD1	TGTGCCAGCATTCCCTGGGACAGCTCTGGAAACACCATATATTTT	CASIPWDSSGNTIYF
TRBV5-1	NA	TRBJ2-7	NA	TGCGCCAGCAGCTTGTCTCCCACAGCTTACGAGCAGTACTTC	CASSLSPTAYEQYF
TRBV12-3/TRBV12-4	NA	TRBJ1-2	NA	TGTGCCAGCAACTTCGGCAGTTCCGGCTATGGCTACACCTTC	CASNFGSSGYGYTF
TRBV5-6	few	TRBJ1-1	TRBD1	TGTGCCAGCAGCTTTCAACAGGGGAAAGGGACTGAAGCTTTCTTT	CASSFQQGKGTEAFF
TRBV9	NA	TRBJ2-1	TRBD2	TGTGCCAGCAGCGTAGCAGGCGGGAGCGTCGATGAGCAGTTCTTC	CASSVAGGSVDEQFF
TRBV27	many	TRBJ1-4	NA	TGTGCCAGCAGTTTATCGACAGGAGGGGCTGAAAAACTGTTTTTT	CASSLSTGGAEKLFF
TRBV12-3/TRBV12-4	few	TRBJ1-3	NA	TGTGCCAGCGGGTGGACTGGAAACACCATATATTTT	CASGWTGNTIYF
TRBV5-1	few	TRBJ2-1	NA	TGCGCCAGCAGCTTTCTGAGCGACAATGAGCAGTTCTTC	CASSFLSDNEQFF
TRBV5-1	many	TRBJ2-6	NA	TGCGCCAGCAGCAGTCTGGACAAGTCAAACGTCCTGACTTTC	CASSSLDKSNVLTF
TRBV5-6	NA	TRBJ2-3	TRBD2	TGCGCCAGCAGCCCCTCCTTGGGACTAGCGGGGTTGTTCGATAGCACAGATACGCAGTATTTT	CASSPSLGLAGLFDSTDTQYF
TRBV29-1	few	TRBJ2-5	NA	TGCAGCGTCGGGGGTGCCCCTCAAGAGACCCAGTACTTC	CSVGGAPQETQYF
TRBV4-1	NA	TRBJ2-6	NA	TGCGCCAGCAGCCAAACCCCCTCTGGGGCCAACGTCCTGACTTTC	CASSQTPSGANVLTF
TRBV12-3/TRBV12-4	NA	TRBJ2-3	NA	TGTGCCAGCGCGTCTAGGGGGGGGCCGACAGATACGCAGTATTTT	CASASRGGPTDTQYF
TRBV5-1	few	TRBJ2-5	NA	TGCGCCAGCAGCTTGGGGCCCGATTGGGGCGGCCTAAAAGAGACCCAGTACTTC	CASSLGPDWGGLKETQYF
TRBV18	few	TRBJ1-5	TRBD1	TGTGCCAGCTCAACAGGGGGAGTGGGCAATCAGCCCCAGCATTTT	CASSTGGVGNQPQHF
TRBV7-2	many	TRBJ1-2	TRBD1	TGTGCCAGCAGCCCAGACAGGACAGGGATGGGTGGCTACACCTTC	CASSPDRTGMGGYTF
TRBV4-2	NA	TRBJ2-3	TRBD2	TGTGCCAGCAGCCAAGAGCCAGCGGGGGGGCCGGGCACAGATACGCAGTATTTT	CASSQEPAGGPGTDTQYF
TRBV4-2	NA	TRBJ1-6	NA	TGTGCCAGCAGCCCCCGGGCCTCGGGGTCCTATAATTCACCCCTCCACTTT	CASSPRASGSYNSPLHF